The 11 T cell receptor beta chains below come from one sample, sequenced in a study of blood T cell repertoires in COVID-19. TCRdb's copy holds only in-frame clones and misses some; the assay was immunoSEQ multiplex PCR. The sample yields 140,000 to 150,000 clones, around 87% seen once. What was sequenced was PBMCs or T cells enriched from blood (not recorded which). These receptor sequences come from a man aged 55 to 70 who had recovered from COVID-19.

The V and J genes are TRBV4-1 and TRBJ2-7; 7 bases line up with TRBD1. V lost 3 bases to trimming and J lost 3 bases; unmatched junction nucleotides: 5. Germline V lookup: CDR1 MGHRA, CDR2 YSYEKL. The CDR3 is 14 amino acids. The CDR3 DNA is TGCGCCAGCAGCCAGGGGACAGTAAACTACGAGCAGTACTTC. Protein sequence: CASSQGTVNYEQYF.

The chain combines TRBV9 with TRBJ2-3; D gene uncertain. V lost 3 bases, J lost 1 base, and 15 bases lay in between. Germline V gene data show CDR1 as SGDLS and CDR2 as YYNGEE. CDR3 length: 16 amino acids. The CDR3 here is CASSALGSPGTDTQYF. Written as DNA, the CDR3 is TGTGCCAGCAGCGCGCTGGGTAGCCCTGGCACAGATACGCAGTATTTT. The full variable domain, rest sourced from reference TRBV9 and TRBJ2-3, is DSGVTQTPKHLITATGQRVTLRCSPRSGDLSVYWYQQSLDQGLQFLIQYYNGEERAKGNILERFSAQQFPDLHSELNLSSLELGDSALYFCASSALGSPGTDTQYFGPGTRLTVL.

The chain has TRBV7-8 and TRBJ2-1, with D perhaps TRBD2 (6 bases). Germline V CDR1 and CDR2: SGHVS, FQNEAQ. This CDR3 has 16 residues. Trimming removed 4 bases from V and 5 bases from J, with 18 bases in between. CDR3 sequence (DNA): TGTGCCAGCAGCTGGATCGGGGGAGGAGTCAACAATGAGCAGTTCTTC. Amino acid sequence: CASSWIGGGVNNEQFF.

The chain couples TRBV5-1 to TRBJ2-1; D is perhaps TRBD1 (6 bases). The CDR3 has 14 residues. V was clipped by 2 bases and J by 7 bases, with 13 bases between them. Germline assignment: CDR1 SGHRS and CDR2 YFSETQ. CDR3 loop: CASSFMGADNEQFF. As DNA, the CDR3 is TGCGCCAGCAGCTTTATGGGGGCGGATAATGAGCAGTTCTTC.

The chain carries TRBV19 and TRBJ2-6; 7 nucleotides align to TRBD1. CDR3 size: 14 residues. The trim removed 7 bases at V and 4 bases at J, leaving 4 bases unmatched. Germline lookup yields CDR1 LNHDA and CDR2 SQIVND (reference sequence). In DNA, the CDR3 is TGTGCCAGTAAAACAGGGGAGGGGGCCAACGTCCTGACTTTC. This encodes CASKTGEGANVLTF.

Notes on this clone: The sample carries other DNA sequences with the same CDR3. The V gene is TRBV6-5, the J gene TRBJ1-3; no clear D gene. V lost 0 bases and J lost 0, with 6 bases in between. There are 15 residues in the CDR3. Germline V gene data show CDR1 as MNHEY and CDR2 as SVGAGI. The CDR3 DNA sequence: TGTGCCAGCAGTTACTCCGGGAGCTCTGGAAACACCATATATTTT. It translates to CASSYSGSSGNTIYF.

This clone was seen just once. V usage is TRBV12-3 or TRBV12-4 and J usage is TRBJ2-3; no clear D. V lost 5 bases, J lost 2 bases, and 8 bases lay in between. This CDR3 has 13 amino acids. Here the CDR3 reads CASSVGTTDTQYF. CDR3 coding DNA: TGTGCCAGCAGTGTCGGTACCACAGATACGCAGTATTTT.

A remark on this clone: The junction departs from germline at one end; a sequencing error may be responsible. The gene calls are TRBV6-5 and TRBJ1-1; D gene unclear. Germline assignment: CDR1 MNHEY and CDR2 SVGAGI. This CDR3 region has 12 residues. In nucleotides, the CDR3 is TGTGCCAGCAGTCGAGGGAACGCTGAAGCTTTCTTT. Encoded protein: CASSRGNAEAFF.

This sequence joins TRBV28 and TRBJ2-3; D gene ambiguous. The CDR3 loop spans 12 amino acids. In germline, CDR1 is MDHEN, CDR2 SYDVKM. V gave up 8 bases and J gave up 6 bases, with 12 bases separating them. The CDR3 coding sequence is TGTGCCAGCGATAGTGCCGGGGATACGCAGTATTTT. Protein: CASDSAGDTQYF.

The CDR3 coding sequence is TGTGCCAGCAGCAAAAGGAGCGGGAGGGCCCTCAATGAGCAGTTCTTC. Translated: CASSKRSGRALNEQFF. The V and J genes are TRBV21-1 and TRBJ2-1; TRBD2 was called by the table and not checked on the DNA. TRBV21-1 represents a pseudogene. CDR3 size: 16 residues.

CDR3 region: CASSWGQGTEAFF. The CDR3 region has the DNA TGTGCCAGCAGTTGGGGACAGGGAACTGAAGCTTTCTTT. V and J are TRBV28 and TRBJ1-1; TRBD1 matches at 9 bases. The CDR3 length is 13 residues. V was clipped by 4 bases and J by 5 bases; unmatched bases: 2. The germline V gene has CDR1 MDHEN and CDR2 SYDVKM.